The 8 T cell receptor beta chains listed next were all sequenced from one sample in a study of regulatory T cells in long-lasting Graves disease. Time point given: newly diagnosed GD, antithyroid drugs for less than 3 months. Extracted PBMC RNA gave rise to the TCR library. With iRepertoire HTBI primers and Arm-PCR of CDR3 regions, TCR beta libraries were built. One entry per CDR3 protein, called by TCRdb with MiXCR from the multiplex PCR reads. In the table there are about 430,000 distinct CDR3 sequences, approximately 16% of which are singletons. This sample also appeared in a second study, on T cells in Graves' hyperthyroidism and ophthalmopathy.

Sequences were derived from peripheral blood mononuclear cells (PBMCs), sampled at new diagnosis, from a patient treated with antithyroid drugs. All receptors derive from a woman in her 40s with Graves disease.

Concerning this clonotype: It may be a read error: a sequence one base away is much more abundant. The CDR3, as DNA: TGCAGCGTTGAGGGACTAGACTACAATGAGCAGTTCTTC. Amino acids: CSVEGLDYNEQFF. The chain carries TRBV29-1 and TRBJ2-1; 8 nucleotides line up with TRBD2. The CDR3 totals 13 residues. Trimming removed 3 bases from V and 3 bases from J; junction bases left unmatched: 1. Germline assignment: CDR1 SQVTM and CDR2 ANQGSEA.

This clonotype was counted at least ten times. The CDR3 nucleotides are TGTGCCAGCAGTCACTTCCGGGACAGGGGTGTAGAGACCCAGTACTTC. This translates into CASSHFRDRGVETQYF. This rearrangement joins TRBV25-1 to TRBJ2-5; 10 bases align to TRBD1. The ends lost 5 bases at V and 4 bases at J; junction bases unmatched: 10. The CDR3 is made up of 16 amino acids. Germline V lookup: CDR1 MGHDK, CDR2 SYGVNS.

The chain recombines TRBV10-3 with TRBJ2-2; TRBD1 might be the D (6 bases). The CDR3 spans 13 residues. The V gene's germline CDR1 is ENHRY and CDR2 SYGVKD. The V end was cut by 6 bases, the J end by 6 bases, with 11 bases between. For the CDR3, the DNA is TGTGCCATCAGCGTACAGGGATCCGGGGAGCTGTTTTTT. It is translated as CAISVQGSGELFF.

The V and J genes are TRBV20-1 and TRBJ2-7; D uncertain. CDR3 length: 11 residues. The V gene's germline CDR1 is DFQATT and CDR2 SNEGSKA (reference sequence). The V end was cut by 5 bases, the J end by 3 bases, with 8 bases between. This CDR3 is CSAPLDYEQYF. Here the CDR3 DNA reads TGCAGTGCTCCATTGGACTACGAGCAGTACTTC.

This clonotype was seen ten or more times. The V call is TRBV11-2, the J call TRBJ2-7, with TRBD1 matching over 7 bases. The CDR3 is made up of 15 amino acids. Trimming removed 1 base from V and 2 bases from J; junction bases left unmatched: 5. Germline CDR1 SGHAT, CDR2 FQNNGV. Here the CDR3 DNA reads TGTGCCAGCAGCTTAGGTGGGACAGAGACCTACGAGCAGTACTTC. This codes for CASSLGGTETYEQYF.

This clonotype was picked up many times. The chain uses TRBV9 and TRBJ2-1, with 7 nucleotides matching TRBD2. Looked up from germline, CDR1 is SGDLS and CDR2 is YYNGEE. The junction had 7 bases not matched to a gene; V was cut back by 0 bases and J by 4 bases. CDR3 length equals 16 residues. The CDR3 sequence: CASSVEMGGRYNEQFF. The CDR3 bases are TGTGCCAGCAGCGTAGAAATGGGAGGGCGGTACAATGAGCAGTTCTTC.

This clonotype showed up many times. CDR3 in DNA: TGTGCCAGCAGTTCCGGGACGCCCATTGACAATGAGCAGTTCTTC. Translated: CASSSGTPIDNEQFF. This chain joins TRBV28 and TRBJ2-5; the D gene could be TRBD1 or TRBD2 (5 bases each). The J call may be wrong; the DNA end is better matched by TRBJ2-1. Germline CDR1 is MDHEN and CDR2 is SYDVKM. The CDR3 is 15 residues long.

The chain carries TRBV20-1 and TRBJ2-1; perhaps TRBD2 as D (5 bases). V was trimmed by 0 bases and J by 4 bases, leaving 19 bases between them. Looked up from germline, CDR1 is DFQATT and CDR2 is SNEGSKA (reference sequence). The CDR3 runs 17 residues. The CDR3 is CSARDLILANKYNEQFF. In nucleotides, the CDR3 is TGCAGTGCTAGAGATCTTATCCTAGCCAATAAATACAATGAGCAGTTCTTC.